These 20 T cell receptor beta chains were sequenced from one sample in a study of identical twins. MiXCR, applied by TCRdb to the 5' RACE reads, yields one record per CDR3 protein. Of hundreds of thousands of distinct CDR3 sequences listed, about 7% are singletons. These data were likewise used in another study, on yellow fever vaccine responses in identical twins.

The sample comprised memory (CD45RO+) T cells sorted from blood. These TCRs come from a woman younger than 30 in good health.

This clonotype was recorded a few times. This rearrangement joins TRBV5-8 to TRBJ2-6; 7 positions match TRBD1. CDR1 and CDR2 (germline): SGHTS, YDEGEE. Germline trimming cut 0 bases from V and 3 bases from J; bases unmatched to any gene: 3. The CDR3 covers 16 residues. CDR3 region: CASSLVRGHGANVLTF. CDR3 nucleotides: TGTGCCAGCAGCTTGGTTAGGGGGCATGGGGCCAACGTCCTGACTTTC.

V gene TRBV5-6 combines with J gene TRBJ2-1; D may correspond to TRBD1 or TRBD2 (5 bases each). The CDR3 sequence is 14 residues long. CDR1 is SGHDT, CDR2 YYEEEE, per germline. Trimming removed 6 bases at V and 4 bases at J, with 14 bases between. The CDR3 sequence is CASTGRQTYNEQFF. The CDR3 DNA is TGTGCCAGCACTGGGAGACAGACATACAATGAGCAGTTCTTC.

The chain has TRBV5-4 and TRBJ2-1, with 7 positions matching TRBD2. CDR3 length equals 15 residues. Germline V CDR1 and CDR2: SGHNT, YYREEE (reference sequence). The junction had 4 bases not matched to a gene; V was cut back by 1 base and J by 3 bases. The CDR3 sequence: CASSLSLADYNEQFF. The DNA of the CDR3 is TGTGCCAGCAGCTTGTCTCTAGCGGACTACAATGAGCAGTTCTTC.

In this sample, this clonotype turned up many times. The chain uses TRBV6-5 and TRBJ1-1; D ambiguous. The CDR3 is made up of 13 amino acids. The V end lost 4 bases, the J end lost 4 bases, and 10 bases lay between the germline ends. Per germline, CDR1 MNHEY and CDR2 SVGAGI. The DNA for the CDR3 is TGTGCCAGCAGTTCTGGCTTGGGCACTGAAGCTTTCTTT. Its protein product is CASSSGLGTEAFF.

In this sample, this clonotype turned up a few times. This sequence joins TRBV20-1 and TRBJ2-3, with D maybe TRBD2 (7 bases). Per germline, CDR1 DFQATT and CDR2 SNEGSKA (reference sequence). Trimming stripped 8 bases from V and 7 bases from J, with 25 bases between. There are 15 residues in the CDR3. CDR3 region: CSTPPKGGSPNTQYF. The CDR3 coding sequence is TGCAGTACCCCACCGAAGGGGGGGTCACCAAATACGCAGTATTTT.

In its sample, this clonotype was seen many times. The rearrangement uses TRBV12-3 or TRBV12-4 and TRBJ2-6, with D perhaps matching TRBD2 (5 bases). There are 12 residues in the CDR3. V dropped 6 bases and J dropped 8 bases, with 8 bases sitting between them. In DNA form, the CDR3 reads TGTGCCAGCAGCCCCGGGACCAACGTCCTGACTTTC. It codes for CASSPGTNVLTF.

V and J are TRBV12-5 and TRBJ2-1; TRBD1 matches 8 bases. After removal of 5 bases from V and 6 bases from J, the junction contained 9 bases not matched to a gene. The germline gives CDR1 LGHNT, CDR2 FRNRAP. The CDR3 loop spans 15 amino acids. This chain's CDR3 is CASGLGTGYANEQFF. In DNA, the CDR3 is TGTGCTAGTGGTCTAGGGACAGGATACGCCAATGAGCAGTTCTTC. Full variable domain (remainder filled in from reference TRBV12-5 and TRBJ2-1): DARVTQTPRHKVTEMGQEVTMRCQPILGHNTVFWYRQTMMQGLELLAYFRNRAPLDDSGMPKDRFSAEMPDATLATLKIQPSEPRDSAVYFCASGLGTGYANEQFFGPGTRLTVL.

This clonotype came up a few times. The chain combines TRBV7-9 with TRBJ2-1, with 8 bases that match TRBD1. V shed 4 bases and J 6 bases; nucleotides not matched to a gene: 5. Looked up from germline, CDR1 is SEHNR and CDR2 is FQNEAQ (reference sequence). This CDR3 region has 14 residues. CDR3 nucleotides: TGTGCCAGCAGCTCACAGGGGGTCCCCAATGAGCAGTTCTTC. This encodes CASSSQGVPNEQFF.

The chain has TRBV29-1 and TRBJ1-2, with D unclear. The germline V gene encodes CDR1 SQVTM and CDR2 ANQGSEA. The CDR3 totals 12 residues. V lost 7 bases and J 0 bases, leaving 9 bases between the germline ends. CDR3 sequence reads: CSAKNANYGYTF. CDR3 bases: TGCAGCGCCAAAAATGCTAACTATGGCTACACCTTC.

This clonotype was counted ten times or more. The chain carries TRBV27 and TRBJ2-7, with no clear D. Trimming took 2 bases from V and 2 from J, leaving 7 bases between them. The germline V gene has CDR1 MNHEY and CDR2 SMNVEV (reference sequence). The CDR3 has 13 residues. CDR3 DNA: TGTGCCAGCAGTTTAGGTTTGGCCTACGAGCAGTACTTC. Translation gives CASSLGLAYEQYF.

This clonotype was observed many times. The chain joins TRBV6-1 to TRBJ1-2; TRBD1 agrees at 9 bases. This CDR3 is built from 13 residues. The V and J ends lost 4 bases and 6 bases, in that order; junction bases with no gene match: 3. Germline CDR1 reads MNHNS; CDR2 reads SASEGT. CDR3 protein: CASSGGQGDGYTF. The CDR3 bases are TGTGCCAGCAGTGGGGGACAGGGTGATGGCTACACCTTC.

The V gene is TRBV24-1, the J gene TRBJ2-7, with D possibly TRBD1 on 7 matching bases. V was shortened by 0 bases and J by 7 bases, with 21 bases between the two germline ends. Germline-derived CDR1 and CDR2 are KGHDR and SFDVKD. This CDR3 region has 17 residues. CDR3 nucleotide sequence: TGTGCCACCAGTGATTTGCGCGGGACAGTGGACCGAAGGGAGCAGTACGTC. This encodes CATSDLRGTVDRREQYV.

This clonotype was observed at least ten times. The gene calls are TRBV5-6 and TRBJ1-5, with a weak D call TRBD1 (5 bases). The CDR3 is 13 amino acids. The germline V gene has CDR1 SGHDT and CDR2 YYEEEE. The V gene lost 5 bases and the J gene lost 7 bases, with 13 bases spanning the gap. The CDR3 DNA reads as TGTGCCAGCAGTCAAGGTGGGGGACAGCCCCAGCATTTT. Translated: CASSQGGGQPQHF.

The CDR3 region has the DNA TGTGCCAGCAGCGTATTGGCAAACTATGGCTACACCTTC. Its translation: CASSVLANYGYTF. This chain connects TRBV9 to TRBJ1-2; D call uncertain. Trimming pared 1 base from V and 2 bases from J, leaving 6 bases between. CDR3 length: 13 amino acids. Germline lookup yields CDR1 SGDLS and CDR2 YYNGEE.

This clonotype showed up many times. The chain uses TRBV7-9 and TRBJ2-3, with D possibly TRBD2 on 5 matching bases. This CDR3 comprises 15 residues. Germline V gene lookup returns CDR1 SEHNR and CDR2 FQNEAQ (reference sequence). V gave up 5 bases and J gave up 2 bases, with 14 bases separating them. The CDR3 protein is CASSPPGSTTDTQYF. DNA of the CDR3: TGTGCCAGCAGCCCACCGGGGAGCACCACAGATACGCAGTATTTT.

This clonotype has a count of ten or more. The rearrangement uses TRBV4-2 and TRBJ2-3; the match to TRBD2 covers 10 bases. The V gene's germline CDR1 is LGHNA and CDR2 YNFKEQ. This CDR3 is 18 amino acids long. The trim removed 4 bases at V and 5 bases at J, leaving 15 bases unmatched. The chain's CDR3 is CASSPPIGLAGAVDTQYF. Written as DNA, the CDR3 is TGTGCCAGCAGCCCACCTATCGGGCTAGCGGGAGCGGTAGATACGCAGTATTTT.

This clonotype was recorded many times. In DNA, the CDR3 is TGCGCCAGCAGCCACCAGACTCCTGTGGGAGAGACCCAGTACTTC. It is translated as CASSHQTPVGETQYF. The V and J genes are TRBV5-1 and TRBJ2-5; D is undetermined. The germline V gene has CDR1 SGHRS and CDR2 YFSETQ. V lost 4 bases and J 4 bases, leaving 17 bases between the germline ends. The CDR3 contains 15 residues.

This chain joins TRBV6-2 or TRBV6-3 and TRBJ2-7; TRBD2 agrees at 10 bases. In germline, CDR1 is MNHEY, CDR2 SVGEGT. This CDR3 is built from 15 residues. V shed 5 bases, J shed 5 bases, and the junction held 9 bases outside the gene matches. The CDR3, as DNA: TGTGCCAGCAGTCACCCTAGCGGGAGTTCAAACGAGCAGTACTTC. It yields the protein CASSHPSGSSNEQYF.

The chain joins TRBV20-1 to TRBJ2-1; D is ambiguous. Trimming took off 3 bases at V and 6 bases at J, with 15 bases between the two ends. The V gene's germline CDR1 is DFQATT and CDR2 SNEGSKA (reference sequence). CDR3 length equals 14 residues. The CDR3, as DNA: TGCAGTGCTAGTTCTGCATTCAGTGGCAATGAGCAGTTCTTC. Protein product: CSASSAFSGNEQFF.

This clonotype appeared a few times. This chain joins TRBV25-1 and TRBJ2-1; 7 bases are a match to TRBD1. The V gene end was trimmed by 3 bases and the J gene end by 5 bases; junction bases not matched to a gene: 19. This CDR3 spans 19 amino acids. The germline V gene encodes CDR1 MGHDK and CDR2 SYGVNS. The CDR3 loop reads CASSETTGTPGETHNEQFF. DNA of the CDR3: TGTGCCAGCAGTGAGACGACAGGGACCCCTGGGGAGACACACAATGAGCAGTTCTTC.